These T cell receptor beta chains were read from a single sample in a study of early T cells in non-severe SARS-CoV-2 infection. Via MiXCR, TCRdb re-called the 5' RACE reads, giving one row per CDR3 protein. The sample carries 75,000 to 95,000 distinct CDR3 sequences, around a sixth recorded once. The source material was whole blood, sampled at baseline. These receptors came from an adult who was a healthcare worker with PCR-confirmed SARS-CoV-2 infection or an uninfected control (not recorded which). The conserved cysteine and the conserved F or W are not part of the CDR3 here.

V gene: TRBV6-2/TRBV6-3
CDR3 protein: ASRLGLADTGELF

V gene: TRBV19
CDR3 protein: ASNDRRAKNIQY

V gene: TRBV20-1
CDR3 protein: SARDPSRPDPNYGYT

V gene: TRBV5-3
CDR3 protein: ARRREGTCEQY

V gene: TRBV28
CDR3 protein: ASSPLTREVTQY

V gene: TRBV28
CDR3 protein: ASSPPQGLKGGANVLT

V gene: TRBV27
CDR3 protein: ASSFVSRVTGELF

V gene: TRBV7-9
CDR3 protein: ASGRKAGFANTGELF

V gene: TRBV9
CDR3 protein: ASSGRTGGVDTEAF

V gene: TRBV28
CDR3 protein: ASSFESSYNEQF

V gene: TRBV15
CDR3 protein: ATSGTGNTEAF

V gene: TRBV12-3/TRBV12-4
CDR3 protein: ASSVGPSYEQY

V gene: TRBV2
CDR3 protein: ASSGLRGSPYNEQF

V gene: TRBV9
CDR3 protein: ASSKTEGTGELF

V gene: TRBV7-9
CDR3 protein: ASSLTDQPQH

V gene: TRBV20-1
CDR3 protein: SAPTGPNTEAF

V gene: TRBV27
CDR3 protein: ASRDGTIFEQY

V gene: TRBV20-1
CDR3 protein: SARRAPTDTQY

V gene: TRBV5-4
CDR3 protein: ASSLENSKSDTQY

V gene: TRBV20-1
CDR3 protein: SPRPSGRAPGQY

V gene: TRBV28
CDR3 protein: ASSLEDEAF

V gene: TRBV20-1
CDR3 protein: SARIRDRDEQY

V gene: TRBV6-6
CDR3 protein: ASTSSGLGETQY

V gene: TRBV2
CDR3 protein: ASRPRSSYNSPLH

V gene: TRBV5-1
CDR3 protein: ASRDGETQY

V gene: TRBV11-3
CDR3 protein: ASSPGGGTEAF

V gene: TRBV7-8
CDR3 protein: ASSPGGAEQY

V gene: TRBV12-3/TRBV12-4
CDR3 protein: ASGSAGVTEAF

V gene: TRBV5-6
CDR3 protein: ASSLDFSGGITGELF

V gene: TRBV10-3
CDR3 protein: AISEWETDTQY

V gene: TRBV4-2
CDR3 protein: ASSQMLLGTGELF

V gene: TRBV18
CDR3 protein: ASSPPTSGMNTGELF

V gene: TRBV12-3/TRBV12-4
CDR3 protein: ASGPAGGEWAF

V gene: TRBV19
CDR3 protein: ASSATLAGAVEQF

V gene: TRBV9
CDR3 protein: ASSVRPRGTSGSTDTQY

V gene: TRBV6-5
CDR3 protein: ASSWGPIFGTSYPDTQY

V gene: TRBV28
CDR3 protein: ASSLASGTNIQY

V gene: TRBV2
CDR3 protein: ASRLQMETEAF

V gene: TRBV12-3/TRBV12-4
CDR3 protein: ASTQTGRKGELF

V gene: TRBV19
CDR3 protein: ASSMTVQETQY

V gene: TRBV28
CDR3 protein: ASSSARQGVQETQY

V gene: TRBV12-3/TRBV12-4
CDR3 protein: ASSFEGGELF

V gene: TRBV3-1
CDR3 protein: ASSSPTGGAHEKLF

V gene: TRBV27
CDR3 protein: ASSPTLGTGVNEQY

V gene: TRBV4-1
CDR3 protein: ASSQDAQASPGANVLT

V gene: TRBV27
CDR3 protein: ASSSLPGSGQY

V gene: TRBV12-3/TRBV12-4
CDR3 protein: ASSLRTGAAGELF

V gene: TRBV27
CDR3 protein: ATLTRGSYNEQF

V gene: TRBV7-3
CDR3 protein: ASSFRGPYNEQF

V gene: TRBV7-2
CDR3 protein: ASSLGGRGEQY